This T cell receptor (beta chain) is from a study of blood T cell repertoires in COVID-19 (dated by TCRdb to about 2020). For the study in its entirety: Samples covering the acute and convalescent phases of COVID-19 were provided by collaborators in the United States, Italy and Spain. The prospective study material was composed of cDNA or gDNA derived from T cells, B-cell-depleted T cells, or PBMCs. The sample metadata nearly always contained a de-identified subject ID, COVID-19 status, age in years and sex. Samples came from the ongoing ImmuneRACE study (first 160 participants) plus 1,254 subjects from 6 global collaborators. Where available, HLA class I and class II types were obtained from metadata supplied by the sample provider rather than from assay-based typing. Deeply sampled blood TCRbeta repertoires from subjects exposed to, actively infected with, or recovered from COVID-19 were included in the dataset. The repertoires were released in a freely available public database intended as a resource for research on the immune response to SARS-CoV-2.

Summary of the overall study and its limitations: The amount of clinical and demographic metadata varied by source and participant and was provided uncurated.

Each collaborating institution followed its own protocols to collect whole blood in K2EDTA tubes. Collaborator samples were shipped for TCRbeta analysis as frozen whole blood, isolated PBMCs, or DNA extracted from either sample type. This clone was seen once. Its antigen is currently not known. Base qualities are not at hand, and no much larger clone is one base apart. The immunoSEQ Assay, a bias-controlled multiplex PCR, was used to amplify TCRbeta CDR3 regions from genomic DNA. Turning to the authors' computational methods: Within the assay, amplification of reference gene primers was used to estimate how many nucleated cells each sample contained. To quantify the absolute abundance of each unique TCRbeta CDR3 rearrangement, sequence reads were collapsed and filtered. Productive Simpson clonality was computed per sample as the square root of Simpson's diversity index over productive rearrangements. TCRdb re-hosts the immuneACCESS table, in-frame sequences only. Its copies lack some clones; in the studies checked, an unresolved V gene accounts for under half of them, and the cause for the rest is not known. For V, J and clone size, that table is used; D and trimming come from the DNA. In this sample the table shows roughly 41,000 clones, almost 90% of which occur a single time. In total, the top ten clones hold approximately 26% of the sample.

Material for sequencing was peripheral blood. The sequence was collected from a man aged 55 to 70 with active or convalescent COVID-19.

The nucleotide sequence is TGTGCCAGCAGCCAGACGACTAGCGGCTACTACGAGCAGTACTTC. It encodes CASSQTTSGYYEQYF. This sequence uses TRBV4-2 and TRBJ2-7, and TRBD2 aligns with 9 junction nucleotides. From its cysteine to its phenylalanine, the CDR3 spans 15 amino acids. Left in the record is the CDR3 DNA by itself, 45 bases read in frame from the first base. Relative to germline, V is missing 3 bases and J is missing 3 bases, with 6 bases of the junction outside any gene match. The germline V gene encodes CDR1 LGHNA and CDR2 YNFKEQ.